This TCR beta chain stems from a study of cytomegalovirus exposure and HLA in healthy donors. With 60 Vbeta and 13 Jbeta primers, the PCR was carried out. Using immunoSEQ multiplex PCR, the repertoire was profiled, and TCRdb retains in-frame clones only, with some absent. The sample lists about 150,000 clones; almost 80% were seen once. Overall study findings and caveats: Presence/absence comparisons presumed near-even sequencing depth among donors.

V was trimmed by 4 bases and J by 3 bases, leaving 7 bases between them. This CDR3 contains 12 residues. Looked up from germline, CDR1 is SNHLY and CDR2 is FYNNEI. Comments on this clone: Its antigen is still unknown. Within the sample, other DNA sequences also encode this same CDR3.

Material: PBMCs. V usage is TRBV2 and J usage is TRBJ2-7; possibly TRBD1 for D (5 bases). This TCR derives from a male donor in good health and CMV-seronegative. CDR3 sequence (DNA): TGTGCCAGCAGTGGTAGGGGCTACGAGCAGTACTTC. This sequence encodes CASSGRGYEQYF.